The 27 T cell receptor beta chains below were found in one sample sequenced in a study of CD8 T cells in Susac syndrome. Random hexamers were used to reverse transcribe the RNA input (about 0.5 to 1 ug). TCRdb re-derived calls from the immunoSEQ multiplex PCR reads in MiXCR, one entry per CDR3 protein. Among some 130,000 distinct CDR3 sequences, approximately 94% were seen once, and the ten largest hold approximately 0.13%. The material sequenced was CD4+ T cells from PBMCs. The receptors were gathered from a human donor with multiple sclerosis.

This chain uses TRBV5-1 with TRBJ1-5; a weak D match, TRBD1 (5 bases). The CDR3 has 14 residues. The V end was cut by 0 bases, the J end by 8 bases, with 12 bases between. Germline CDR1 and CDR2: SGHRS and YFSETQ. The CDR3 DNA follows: TGCGCCAGCAGCTTGGGCGGTCCGGGGGAGCCCCAGCATTTT. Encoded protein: CASSLGGPGEPQHF.

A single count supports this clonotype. The CDR3 sequence: CASRKTYQPQHF. As DNA, the CDR3 is TGTGCCAGTAGGAAAACATATCAGCCCCAGCATTTT. The V and J genes are TRBV19 and TRBJ1-5; no clear D. The CDR3 runs 12 residues. Trimming took off 6 bases at V and 5 bases at J, with 8 bases between the two ends. Germline loops: CDR1 LNHDA, CDR2 SQIVND (reference sequence).

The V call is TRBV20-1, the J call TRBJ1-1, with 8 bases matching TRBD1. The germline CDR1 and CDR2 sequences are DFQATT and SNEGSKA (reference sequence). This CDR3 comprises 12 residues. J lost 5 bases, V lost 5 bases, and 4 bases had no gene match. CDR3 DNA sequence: TGCAGTGCTTCCGACAGGGGAACTGAAGCTTTCTTT. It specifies CSASDRGTEAFF.

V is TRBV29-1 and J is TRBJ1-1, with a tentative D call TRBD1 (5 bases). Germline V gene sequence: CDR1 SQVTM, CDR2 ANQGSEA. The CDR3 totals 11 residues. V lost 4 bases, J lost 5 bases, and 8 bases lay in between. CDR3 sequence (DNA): TGCAGCGTTGGAGGGGTGACTGAAGCTTTCTTT. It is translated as CSVGGVTEAFF. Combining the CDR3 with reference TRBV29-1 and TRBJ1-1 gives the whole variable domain SAVISQKPSRDICQRGTSLTIQCQVDSQVTMMFWYRQQPGQSLTLIATANQGSEATYESGFVIDKFPISRPNLTFSTLTVSNMSPEDSSIYLCSVGGVTEAFFGQGTRLTVV.

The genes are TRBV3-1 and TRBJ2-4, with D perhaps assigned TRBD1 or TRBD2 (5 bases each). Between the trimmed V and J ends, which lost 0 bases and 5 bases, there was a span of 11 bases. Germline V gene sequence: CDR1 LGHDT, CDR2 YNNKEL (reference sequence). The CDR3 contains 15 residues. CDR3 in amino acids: CASSQDYRTQNIQYF. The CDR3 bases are TGTGCCAGCAGCCAAGATTACAGGACTCAAAACATTCAGTACTTC. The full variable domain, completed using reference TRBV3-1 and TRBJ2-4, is DTAVSQTPKYLVTQMGNDKSIKCEQNLGHDTMYWYKQDSKKFLKIMFSYNNKELIINETVPNRFSPKSPDKAHLNLHINSLELGDSAVYFCASSQDYRTQNIQYFGAGTRLSVL.

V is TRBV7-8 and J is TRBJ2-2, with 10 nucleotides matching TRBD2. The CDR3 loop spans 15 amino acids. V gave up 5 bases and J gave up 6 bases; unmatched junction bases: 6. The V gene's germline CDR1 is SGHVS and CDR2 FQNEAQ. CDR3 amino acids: CASSGAGGTAGELFF. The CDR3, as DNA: TGTGCCAGCAGCGGAGCGGGAGGGACGGCCGGGGAGCTGTTTTTT. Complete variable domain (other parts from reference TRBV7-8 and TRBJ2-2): GAGVSQSPRYKVAKRGQDVALRCDPISGHVSLFWYQQALGQGPEFLTYFQNEAQLDKSGLPSDRFFAERPEGSVSTLKIQRTQQEDSAVYLCASSGAGGTAGELFFGEGSRLTVL.

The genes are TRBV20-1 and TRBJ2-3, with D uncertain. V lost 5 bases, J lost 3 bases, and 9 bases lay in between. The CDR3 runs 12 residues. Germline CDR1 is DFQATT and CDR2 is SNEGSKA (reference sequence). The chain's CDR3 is CSAQKGTDTQYF. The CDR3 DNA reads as TGCAGTGCTCAAAAAGGGACAGATACGCAGTATTTT.

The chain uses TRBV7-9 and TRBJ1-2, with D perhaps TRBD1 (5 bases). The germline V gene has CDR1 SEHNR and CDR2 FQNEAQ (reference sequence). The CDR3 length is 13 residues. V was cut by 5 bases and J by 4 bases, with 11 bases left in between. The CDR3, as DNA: TGTGCCAGCAGCGCAACCGGGGCCTATGGCTACACCTTC. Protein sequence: CASSATGAYGYTF.

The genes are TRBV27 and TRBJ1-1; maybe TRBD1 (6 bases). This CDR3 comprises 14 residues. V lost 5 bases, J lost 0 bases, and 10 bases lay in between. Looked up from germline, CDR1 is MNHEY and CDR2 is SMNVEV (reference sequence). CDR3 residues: CASSQRGVNTEAFF. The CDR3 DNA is TGTGCCAGCAGTCAGAGGGGGGTGAACACTGAAGCTTTCTTT.

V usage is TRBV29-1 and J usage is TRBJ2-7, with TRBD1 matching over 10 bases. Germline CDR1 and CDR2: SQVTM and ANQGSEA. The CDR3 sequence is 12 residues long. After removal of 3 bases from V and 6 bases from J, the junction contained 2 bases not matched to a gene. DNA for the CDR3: TGCAGCGTTGAGGACAGGGGGTCCGAGCAGTACTTC. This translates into CSVEDRGSEQYF.

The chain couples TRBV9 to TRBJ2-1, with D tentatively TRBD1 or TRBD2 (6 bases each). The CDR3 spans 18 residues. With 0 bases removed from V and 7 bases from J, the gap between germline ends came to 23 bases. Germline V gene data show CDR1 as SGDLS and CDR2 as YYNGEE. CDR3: CASSVDPAVGGSRNEQFF. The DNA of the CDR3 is TGTGCCAGCAGCGTAGACCCAGCGGTAGGGGGGAGCAGGAATGAGCAGTTCTTC.

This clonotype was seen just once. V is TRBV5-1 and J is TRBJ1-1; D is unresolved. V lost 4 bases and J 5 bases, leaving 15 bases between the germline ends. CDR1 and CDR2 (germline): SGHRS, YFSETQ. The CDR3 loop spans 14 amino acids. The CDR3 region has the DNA TGCGCCAGCAGCCCCGGATCCGCGGGGACTGAAGCTTTCTTT. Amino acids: CASSPGSAGTEAFF.

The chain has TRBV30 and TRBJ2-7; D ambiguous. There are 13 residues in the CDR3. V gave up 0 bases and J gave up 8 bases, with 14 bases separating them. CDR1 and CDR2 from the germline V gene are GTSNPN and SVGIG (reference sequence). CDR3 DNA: TGTGCCTGGAGTGTAGCGTCTCAGGACCAGCAGTACTTC. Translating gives CAWSVASQDQQYF.

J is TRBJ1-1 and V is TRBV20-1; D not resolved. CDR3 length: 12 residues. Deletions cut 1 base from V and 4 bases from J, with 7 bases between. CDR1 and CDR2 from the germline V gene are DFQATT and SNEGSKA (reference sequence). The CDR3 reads CSARGKTTEAFF. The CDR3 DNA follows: TGCAGTGCTAGAGGAAAAACCACTGAAGCTTTCTTT.

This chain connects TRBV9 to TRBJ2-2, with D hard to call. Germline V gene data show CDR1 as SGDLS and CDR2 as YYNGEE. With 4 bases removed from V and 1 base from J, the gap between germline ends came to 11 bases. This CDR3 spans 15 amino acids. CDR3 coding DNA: TGTGCCAGCAGCCCTCGTACGGGGAACACCGGGGAGCTGTTTTTT. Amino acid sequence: CASSPRTGNTGELFF.

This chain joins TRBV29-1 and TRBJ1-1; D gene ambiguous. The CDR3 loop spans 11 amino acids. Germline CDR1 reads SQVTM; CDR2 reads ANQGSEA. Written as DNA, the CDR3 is TGCAGAACCTCGGGCGGCACTGAAGCTTTCTTT. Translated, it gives CRTSGGTEAFF.

In DNA, the CDR3 is TGTGCCAGCAGCCCAAGGATGATAGGAGCCGGGGAGCTGTTTTTT. This translates into CASSPRMIGAGELFF. The rearrangement links TRBV6-5 to TRBJ2-2, with D uncertain. The CDR3 length is 15 residues. The V end was cut by 6 bases, the J end by 6 bases, with 17 bases between. From germline, CDR1 is MNHEY and CDR2 SVGAGI.

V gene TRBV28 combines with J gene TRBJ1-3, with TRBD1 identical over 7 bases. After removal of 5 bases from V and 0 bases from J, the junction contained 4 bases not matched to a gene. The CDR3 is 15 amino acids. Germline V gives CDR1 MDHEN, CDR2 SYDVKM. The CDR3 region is CASSVGQSSGNTIYF. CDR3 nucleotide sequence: TGTGCCAGCAGTGTGGGACAGAGCTCTGGAAACACCATATATTTT.

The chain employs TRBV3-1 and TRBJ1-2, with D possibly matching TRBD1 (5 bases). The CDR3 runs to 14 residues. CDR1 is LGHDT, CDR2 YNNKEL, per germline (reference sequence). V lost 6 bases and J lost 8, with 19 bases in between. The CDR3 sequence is CASRVGPGQEGYTF. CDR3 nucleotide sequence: TGTGCCAGCAGGGTGGGCCCGGGGCAGGAAGGCTACACCTTC.

This CDR3 reads CSASTGNGYTF. The CDR3 nucleotides are TGCAGTGCTAGCACCGGGAACGGCTACACCTTC. The chain links TRBV20-1 to TRBJ1-2, with D uncertain. Germline assignment: CDR1 DFQATT and CDR2 SNEGSKA (reference sequence). The CDR3 has 11 amino acids. V lost 3 bases and J lost 8, with 10 bases in between.

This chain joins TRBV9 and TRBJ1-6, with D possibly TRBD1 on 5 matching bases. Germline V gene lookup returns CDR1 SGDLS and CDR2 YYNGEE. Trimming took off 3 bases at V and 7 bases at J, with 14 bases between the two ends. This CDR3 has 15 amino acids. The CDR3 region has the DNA TGTGCCAGCAGCGGGATTGGGGCGGACAATTCACCCCTCCACTTT. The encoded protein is CASSGIGADNSPLHF.

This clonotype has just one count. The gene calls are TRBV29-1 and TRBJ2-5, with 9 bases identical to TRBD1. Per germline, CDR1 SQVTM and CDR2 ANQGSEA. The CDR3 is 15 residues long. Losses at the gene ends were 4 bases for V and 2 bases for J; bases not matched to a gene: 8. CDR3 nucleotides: TGCAGCGTTGGGGGGGACAGGGCGATTCAAGAGACCCAGTACTTC. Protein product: CSVGGDRAIQETQYF.

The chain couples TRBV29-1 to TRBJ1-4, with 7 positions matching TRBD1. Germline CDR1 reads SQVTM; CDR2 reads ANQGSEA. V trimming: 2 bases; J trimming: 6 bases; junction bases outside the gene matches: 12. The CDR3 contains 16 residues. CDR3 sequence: CSVEIGQAWNDEKLFF. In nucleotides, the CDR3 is TGCAGCGTTGAAATCGGACAGGCCTGGAACGATGAAAAACTGTTTTTT.

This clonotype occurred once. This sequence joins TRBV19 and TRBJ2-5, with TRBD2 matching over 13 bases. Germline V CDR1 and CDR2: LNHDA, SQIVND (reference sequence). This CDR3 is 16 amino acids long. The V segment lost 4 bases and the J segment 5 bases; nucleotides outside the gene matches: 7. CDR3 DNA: TGTGCCAGTAGTAAACTAGCGGGAGGGCCGGTGGAGACCCAGTACTTC. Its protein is CASSKLAGGPVETQYF.

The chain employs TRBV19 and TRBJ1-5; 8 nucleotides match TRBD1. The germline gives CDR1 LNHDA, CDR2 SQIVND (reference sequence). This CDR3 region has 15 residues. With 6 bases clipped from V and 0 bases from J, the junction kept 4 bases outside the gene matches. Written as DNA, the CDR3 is TGTGCCAGTAGAGACAGGGGTCATAGCAATCAGCCCCAGCATTTT. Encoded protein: CASRDRGHSNQPQHF.

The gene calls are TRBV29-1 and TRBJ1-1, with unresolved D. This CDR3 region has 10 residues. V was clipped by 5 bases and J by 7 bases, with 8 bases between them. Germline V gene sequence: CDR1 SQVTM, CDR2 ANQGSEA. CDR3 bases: TGCAGCGTTCTTGAAGGTGAAGCTTTCTTT. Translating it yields CSVLEGEAFF.

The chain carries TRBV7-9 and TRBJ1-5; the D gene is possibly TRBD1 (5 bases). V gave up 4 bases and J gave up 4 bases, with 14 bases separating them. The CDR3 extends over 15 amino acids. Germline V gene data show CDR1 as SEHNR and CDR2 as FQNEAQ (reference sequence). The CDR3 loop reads CASSSEGRTNQPQHF. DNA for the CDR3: TGTGCCAGCAGCTCGGAGGGACGGACAAATCAGCCCCAGCATTTT.